The 22 T cell receptor beta chains given below trace back to one sample, sequenced in a study of blood T cell repertoires in COVID-19. Clones were read by immunoSEQ multiplex PCR, and TCRdb kept only the in-frame ones, dropping some. The sample lists over 200,000 clones, about 83% occurring once. Sequencing was done on a sample of peripheral blood. All receptors come from a woman in her twenties or thirties with COVID-19, enrolled during active disease.

The V and J genes are TRBV19 and TRBJ2-7; TRBD2 is a possible D gene (6 bases). V dropped 1 base and J dropped 7 bases, with 14 bases sitting between them. This CDR3 spans 14 amino acids. CDR1 and CDR2 from the germline V gene are LNHDA and SQIVND (reference sequence). The CDR3 nucleotides read TGTGCCAGTAGTATAGCCGGGGGTCCGTCGGAGCAGTACTTC. Protein: CASSIAGGPSEQYF.

The chain joins TRBV6-5 to TRBJ1-6, with D tentatively TRBD1 (5 bases). The germline gives CDR1 MNHEY, CDR2 SVGAGI. This CDR3 is built from 14 residues. V lost 8 bases to trimming and J lost 8 bases, with 16 bases between them. CDR3 nucleotides: TGTGCCAGCTCGCTGGGAGGGGTAGATTCACCCCTCCACTTT. Protein: CASSLGGVDSPLHF.

The J gene is TRBJ2-5, the V gene TRBV11-2, with TRBD2 matching 14 bases. The V gene's germline CDR1 is SGHAT and CDR2 FQNNGV. J gave up 2 bases and V 3 bases, and 5 bases lay outside the gene matches. The CDR3 is 17 amino acids. CDR3 residues: CASSFPRLAGGQETQYF. The DNA for the CDR3 is TGTGCCAGCAGCTTTCCTCGACTAGCGGGGGGGCAAGAGACCCAGTACTTC.

The rearrangement joins TRBV3-1 (or the pseudogene TRBV3-2) to TRBJ1-5; D possibly corresponds to TRBD1 (6 bases). The CDR3 has 20 residues. V lost 5 bases, J lost 0 bases, and 26 bases lay in between. Germline CDR1 reads LGHDT; CDR2 reads YNNKEL (reference sequence). CDR3 amino acids: CASSEISFRTVRYSNQPQHF. The CDR3 nucleotides are TGTGCCAGCAGCGAAATCAGTTTTCGGACAGTTAGATATAGCAATCAGCCCCAGCATTTT.

The chain joins TRBV28 to TRBJ1-4; TRBD1 agrees at 8 bases. The V gene end was trimmed by 1 base and the J gene end by 2 bases; junction bases not matched to a gene: 3. Per germline, CDR1 MDHEN and CDR2 SYDVKM. This CDR3 contains 16 residues. The CDR3 region is CASSLSGGWTNEKLFF. CDR3 in DNA: TGTGCCAGCAGTTTATCAGGGGGCTGGACTAATGAAAAACTGTTTTTT.

The V call is TRBV6-2 or TRBV6-3, the J call TRBJ2-3; the D gene is possibly TRBD1 (6 bases). The V gene lost 6 bases and the J gene lost 11 bases, with 12 bases spanning the gap. Germline assignment: CDR1 MNHEY and CDR2 SVGEGT. This CDR3 has 11 residues. CDR3 loop: CASSDGTMQYF. The CDR3 coding sequence is TGTGCCAGCAGCGACGGGACAATGCAGTATTTT.

The chain carries TRBV7-9 and TRBJ2-7, with a possible D match to TRBD2 (5 bases). This CDR3 spans 11 amino acids. CDR1 is SEHNR and CDR2 is FQNEAQ in the germline V gene (reference sequence). Trimming shortened V by 4 bases and J by 5 bases, and 6 bases separated the two germline ends. CDR3: CASSSRDEQYF. As DNA, the CDR3 is TGTGCCAGCAGCTCGAGGGACGAGCAGTACTTC.

This clone was counted once. The rearrangement uses TRBV3-1 (or the pseudogene TRBV3-2) and TRBJ2-3, with TRBD2 matching 13 bases. Germline V gene sequence: CDR1 LGHDT, CDR2 YNNKEL (reference sequence). The CDR3 has 16 residues. J lost 3 bases, V lost 4 bases, and 4 bases had no gene match. In nucleotides, the CDR3 is TGTGCCAGCAGCCTACTAGCGGGGGGGCCAACAGATACGCAGTATTTT. Protein sequence: CASSLLAGGPTDTQYF.

The V call is TRBV2, the J call TRBJ2-5; D remains ambiguous. Germline values: CDR1 SNHLY, CDR2 FYNNEI. The CDR3 runs 15 residues. V shed 8 bases and J shed 5 bases, with 21 bases lying between them. Written as DNA, the CDR3 is TGTGCCAGCCGCCTATGGGCAGGCCGGCAGGAGACCCAGTACTTC. Translation gives CASRLWAGRQETQYF. Drawing the rest from reference TRBV2 and TRBJ2-5, the complete variable domain is EPEVTQTPSHQVTQMGQEVILRCVPISNHLYFYWYRQILGQKVEFLVSFYNNEISEKSEIFDDQFSVERPDGSNFTLKIRSTKLEDSAMYFCASRLWAGRQETQYFGPGTRLLVL.

This chain uses TRBV11-3 with TRBJ2-6; D is perhaps TRBD2 (6 bases). CDR3 length: 15 residues. Germline CDR1 and CDR2: SGHNT and YENEEA. V was shortened by 5 bases and J by 0 bases, with 8 bases between the two germline ends. CDR3 nucleotide sequence: TGTGCCAGCAGCCGCGGGGACTCTGGGGCCAACGTCCTGACTTTC. This translates into CASSRGDSGANVLTF.

This clone was seen a single time. The gene calls are TRBV10-1 and TRBJ2-3; 10 bases agree with TRBD2. CDR3 length: 15 residues. After removal of 10 bases from V and 2 bases from J, the junction contained 9 bases not matched to a gene. Germline-derived CDR1 and CDR2 are WNHNN and SYGVQD (reference sequence). The CDR3 sequence is CANILAGPDTDTQYF. The CDR3 coding sequence is TGCGCCAACATACTAGCGGGACCCGACACAGATACGCAGTATTTT.

This sequence joins TRBV28 and TRBJ2-3, with D hard to call. CDR3 size: 14 residues. V lost 4 bases and J 0 bases, leaving 8 bases between the germline ends. Germline CDR1 reads MDHEN; CDR2 reads SYDVKM. This CDR3 is CASSSYESTDTQYF. CDR3 bases: TGTGCCAGCAGTTCCTATGAAAGCACAGATACGCAGTATTTT.

The chain links TRBV11-2 to TRBJ2-1, with 7 bases matching TRBD1. V was clipped by 4 bases and J by 0 bases; unmatched bases: 9. Germline V gene sequence: CDR1 SGHAT, CDR2 FQNNGV. There are 17 residues in the CDR3. The CDR3 DNA is TGTGCCAGCAGCTCTAGGGACAGCGCTACCTCCTACAATGAGCAGTTCTTC. This encodes CASSSRDSATSYNEQFF.

The table lists this clone with a count of one. This chain joins TRBV19 and TRBJ2-1; D uncertain. Germline CDR1 LNHDA, CDR2 SQIVND (reference sequence). The CDR3 totals 12 residues. V lost 7 bases, J lost 8 bases, and 12 bases lay in between. The CDR3 DNA is TGTGCCAGTAAGGTATGGCAGGATGAGCAGTTCTTC. Protein: CASKVWQDEQFF.

The V and J genes are TRBV18 and TRBJ1-3; 8 bases fit TRBD1. Trimming cost V 6 bases and J 1 base; bases outside gene matches: 8. The germline gives CDR1 KGHSH, CDR2 LQKENI. CDR3 length: 16 amino acids. The chain's CDR3 is CASSPGQVSSGNTIYF. The CDR3 DNA sequence: TGTGCCAGCTCTCCGGGACAGGTTTCATCTGGAAACACCATATATTTT. The whole variable domain, remainder taken from reference TRBV18 and TRBJ1-3, is NAGVMQNPRHLVRRRGQEARLRCSPMKGHSHVYWYRQLPEEGLKFMVYLQKENIIDESGMPKERFSAEFPKEGPSILRIQQVVRGDSAAYFCASSPGQVSSGNTIYFGEGSWLTVV.

This chain uses TRBV19 with TRBJ2-7; 9 bases fit TRBD1. V shed 9 bases and J 0 bases; nucleotides not matched to a gene: 3. In germline, CDR1 is LNHDA, CDR2 SQIVND (reference sequence). The CDR3 sequence is 13 residues long. The CDR3 nucleotides read TGTGCCAGCGGACAGGGGATCTCCTACGAGCAGTACTTC. Protein: CASGQGISYEQYF.

The V gene is TRBV5-1, the J gene TRBJ2-2, with 7 bases lining up with TRBD1. CDR1 and CDR2 from the germline V gene are SGHRS and YFSETQ. CDR3 length: 14 residues. J gave up 2 bases and V 4 bases, and 2 bases lay outside the gene matches. The CDR3 is CASSRDSNTGELFF. CDR3 sequence (DNA): TGCGCCAGCAGCAGGGACAGCAACACCGGGGAGCTGTTTTTT.

This sequence joins TRBV25-1 and TRBJ2-3; D ambiguous. This CDR3 is 14 amino acids long. V shed 8 bases and J shed 5 bases, with 17 bases lying between them. Germline CDR1 and CDR2: MGHDK and SYGVNS. CDR3 region: CASPNQRAQDTQYF. DNA for the CDR3: TGTGCCAGCCCTAATCAGCGAGCGCAAGATACGCAGTATTTT. Full variable domain (remainder filled in from reference TRBV25-1 and TRBJ2-3): EADIYQTPRYLVIGTGKKITLECSQTMGHDKMYWYQQDPGMELHLIHYSYGVNSTEKGDLSSESTVSRIRTEHFPLTLESARPSHTSQYLCASPNQRAQDTQYFGPGTRLTVL.

The chain recombines TRBV20-1 with TRBJ1-1; D might be TRBD1 (5 bases). V lost 3 bases to trimming and J lost 1 base, with 9 bases between them. The CDR3 spans 13 residues. Per germline, CDR1 DFQATT and CDR2 SNEGSKA (reference sequence). Here the CDR3 DNA reads TGCAGTGCTAGTACAGGTCCGAACACTGAAGCTTTCTTT. Translation: CSASTGPNTEAFF.

The rearrangement links TRBV5-1 to TRBJ2-7; D is unclear. This CDR3 region has 12 residues. V lost 4 bases, J lost 4 bases, and 9 bases lay in between. The V gene's germline CDR1 is SGHRS and CDR2 YFSETQ. The CDR3: CASSLTPYEQYF. The CDR3, as DNA: TGCGCCAGCAGCCTGACACCGTACGAGCAGTACTTC.

J is TRBJ2-3 and V is TRBV6-1; 8 bases align to TRBD2. Germline CDR1 reads MNHNS; CDR2 reads SASEGT. The CDR3 is 16 amino acids. J lost 4 bases, V lost 3 bases, and 9 bases had no gene match. CDR3 DNA sequence: TGTGCCAGCAGTGATCCGGCGGGGGGCCCCCCAGATACGCAGTATTTT. Its translation is CASSDPAGGPPDTQYF.

The chain carries TRBV9 and TRBJ2-5; 8 bases map to TRBD1. In germline, CDR1 is SGDLS, CDR2 YYNGEE. V shed 4 bases, J shed 1 base, and the junction held 6 bases outside the gene matches. The CDR3 runs 15 residues. CDR3 sequence reads: CASSRQGQAQETQYF. The CDR3 nucleotides read TGTGCCAGCAGCAGACAGGGACAGGCCCAAGAGACCCAGTACTTC.